Listed here are 16 T cell receptor beta chains from one sample, sequenced in a study of neoadjuvant anti-PD-1 for oral cavity cancer. Libraries were prepared by immunoSEQ multiplex PCR; TCRdb keeps only in-frame clonotypes and omits some of them. The table includes around 81,000 clones, about 80% detected once. This specimen was PBMCs, taken before nivolumab (anti-PD-1) treatment. These receptors were collected from a person aged 40 to 85 with oral cavity squamous cell carcinoma.

The V call is TRBV5-6, the J call TRBJ2-1, with D possibly matching TRBD2 (6 bases). Germline CDR1 is SGHDT and CDR2 is YYEEEE. Trimming removed 5 bases at V and 4 bases at J, with 19 bases between. The CDR3 has 16 amino acids. CDR3 DNA: TGTGCCAGCAGACCTTCTCGTAGCGGTTTTTACAATGAGCAGTTCTTC. Translating gives CASRPSRSGFYNEQFF.

V and J are TRBV10-3 and TRBJ1-4; no clear D. V was shortened by 2 bases and J by 7 bases, with 2 bases between the two germline ends. CDR3 length: 11 residues. Germline CDR1 reads ENHRY; CDR2 reads SYGVKD. The CDR3 DNA follows: TGTGCCATCAGTGAGGGTGAAAAACTGTTTTTT. It yields the protein CAISEGEKLFF.

The chain recombines TRBV29-1 with TRBJ2-1, with 8 bases lining up with TRBD1. Trimming at V came to 7 bases and at J to 1 base, leaving 6 bases not matched to a gene. In germline, CDR1 is SQVTM, CDR2 ANQGSEA. The CDR3 runs 14 residues. In nucleotides, the CDR3 is TGCAGCGCCTCGGGACAGGAGTCCTACAATGAGCAGTTCTTC. Amino acid sequence: CSASGQESYNEQFF.

The genes are TRBV4-1 and TRBJ2-1; the D call may be TRBD1 or TRBD2 (5 bases each). Trimming removed 0 bases at V and 3 bases at J, with 15 bases between. Germline lookup yields CDR1 MGHRA and CDR2 YSYEKL. CDR3 length: 17 residues. CDR3 sequence: CASSQDGAPMNYNEQFF. The CDR3 region has the DNA TGCGCCAGCAGCCAAGACGGGGCCCCGATGAACTACAATGAGCAGTTCTTC.

This chain uses TRBV29-1 with TRBJ2-1; 7 nucleotides match TRBD2. V shed 4 bases and J 2 bases; nucleotides not matched to a gene: 5. The CDR3 extends over 14 amino acids. Germline V CDR1 and CDR2: SQVTM, ANQGSEA. CDR3 DNA sequence: TGCAGCGTTGTTGGCGGGAGCACCTACAATGAGCAGTTCTTC. Translation: CSVVGGSTYNEQFF.

The J gene is TRBJ2-5, the V gene TRBV11-2, with 12 positions matching TRBD2. This CDR3 has 17 residues. CDR1 SGHAT and CDR2 FQNNGV come from the germline V gene. Germline trimming cut 8 bases from V and 5 bases from J; bases unmatched to any gene: 15. The CDR3 DNA is TGTGCCAGCGGCGGACTAGCGGGAAGCGGGGTGTGGGAGACCCAGTACTTC. As protein: CASGGLAGSGVWETQYF.

The sample holds one count of this clone. This chain links TRBV27 with TRBJ2-7; 7 bases agree with TRBD1. The V and J ends lost 5 bases and 0 bases, in that order; junction bases with no gene match: 4. This CDR3 is 14 amino acids long. Germline V gene sequence: CDR1 MNHEY, CDR2 SMNVEV (reference sequence). CDR3 protein: CASSTTGSSYEQYF. DNA of the CDR3: TGTGCCAGCAGTACGACAGGGAGCTCCTACGAGCAGTACTTC.

The chain combines TRBV10-2 with TRBJ1-5; D is undetermined. V dropped 0 bases and J dropped 3 bases, with 3 bases sitting between them. From germline, CDR1 is WSHSY and CDR2 SAAADI. This CDR3 has 13 amino acids. CDR3 region: CASSESDNQPQHF. The DNA of the CDR3 is TGCGCCAGCAGTGAGTCGGACAATCAGCCCCAGCATTTT.

The CDR3, as DNA: TGTGCCGGGCAAGTCGGGGGAGGGAGTGAGACCCAGTACTTC. Encoded protein: CAGQVGGGSETQYF. The chain links TRBV30 to TRBJ2-5, with 7 bases fitting TRBD2. After removal of 8 bases from V and 5 bases from J, the junction contained 14 bases not matched to a gene. The V gene's germline CDR1 is GTSNPN and CDR2 SVGIG (reference sequence). CDR3 length: 14 residues.

The CDR3 bases are TGCGCCAGCAGCGAGGACAGGGGGACTTTTGGAGATACGCAGTATTTT. Translated, it gives CASSEDRGTFGDTQYF. This sequence joins TRBV5-1 and TRBJ2-3; 10 bases agree with TRBD1. Germline CDR1 SGHRS, CDR2 YFSETQ. The length of the CDR3 is 16 residues. With V trimmed by 4 bases and J by 5 bases, 10 bases remained unmatched.

V usage is TRBV6-5 and J usage is TRBJ2-5, with a tentative D call TRBD2 (5 bases). Germline V gene sequence: CDR1 MNHEY, CDR2 SVGAGI. This CDR3 region has 11 residues. Trimming left V 4 bases short and J 9 bases short, with 9 bases between. As DNA, the CDR3 is TGTGCCAGCAGTTCCGGGGTCGCCCAGTACTTC. This gives the protein CASSSGVAQYF.

This clone has only one observation. The chain recombines TRBV10-3 with TRBJ1-3; D remains ambiguous. Germline CDR1 and CDR2: ENHRY and SYGVKD. The CDR3 totals 13 residues. The V end lost 3 bases, the J end lost 4 bases, and 7 bases lay between the germline ends. CDR3 nucleotides: TGTGCCATCAGTGATGGGTACGGAAACACCATATATTTT. Its protein product is CAISDGYGNTIYF.

The chain recombines TRBV5-6 with TRBJ2-7, with 13 bases aligning to TRBD2. The V segment lost 2 bases and the J segment 2 bases; nucleotides outside the gene matches: 4. Germline V gives CDR1 SGHDT, CDR2 YYEEEE. This CDR3 contains 16 residues. The CDR3 reads CASSFPGTSGTYEQYF. Written as DNA, the CDR3 is TGTGCCAGCAGCTTCCCCGGGACTAGCGGGACCTACGAGCAGTACTTC.

In its sample, this clone was seen once. J is TRBJ1-2 and V is TRBV9; the match to TRBD1 covers 7 bases. Germline-derived CDR1 and CDR2 are SGDLS and YYNGEE. After removal of 0 bases from V and 4 bases from J, the junction contained 6 bases not matched to a gene. This CDR3 has 15 residues. CDR3 in DNA: TGTGCCAGCAGCGTAGGGGACAGTTTCTCCTATGGCTACACCTTC. It translates to CASSVGDSFSYGYTF.

J is TRBJ1-1 and V is TRBV10-3; a possible D gene is TRBD1 (5 bases). CDR3 length equals 14 residues. Germline V gene sequence: CDR1 ENHRY, CDR2 SYGVKD. Trimming took 6 bases from V and 1 from J, leaving 12 bases between them. CDR3 in amino acids: CAISWDSKNTEAFF. The CDR3 DNA is TGTGCCATCAGCTGGGACTCCAAGAACACTGAAGCTTTCTTT.

A few counts support this clone. This chain uses TRBV9 with TRBJ2-7; D is unresolved. Germline V gene data show CDR1 as SGDLS and CDR2 as YYNGEE. The CDR3 is 13 amino acids. V was shortened by 0 bases and J by 3 bases, with 7 bases between the two germline ends. The CDR3 region is CASSVVPGYEQYF. The CDR3 DNA is TGTGCCAGCAGCGTAGTTCCCGGCTACGAGCAGTACTTC.